One and the same sample provided the 18 T cell receptor beta chains below, sequenced in a study of cytomegalovirus exposure and HLA in healthy donors listed by TCRdb under 2017. The library was built by means of the immunoSEQ multiplex PCR assay. The multiplex PCR relied on a mix of 60 forward primers for TCR Vbeta segments and 13 reverse primers for TCR Jbeta segments. TCRdb re-hosts the immuneACCESS table, in-frame sequences only. Its copies lack some clones; in the studies checked, an unresolved V gene accounts for under half of them, and the cause for the rest is not known. Here the sample has approximately 90,000 clones; about 70% occur a single time. 3% to 3.5% of the sample lies in the top ten. Specimen: PBMCs. These TCRs come from a middle-aged man in good health and CMV-seronegative.

V is TRBV9 and J is TRBJ2-3; D is perhaps TRBD2 (6 bases). The ends were cut back, 0 bases at V and 6 bases at J, with 17 bases in the middle. Germline CDR1 and CDR2: SGDLS and YYNGEE. This CDR3 has 16 amino acids. The CDR3 region has the DNA TGTGCCAGCAGCGTAGACGCAGTAGGGAGGTTGGATACGCAGTATTTT. Translation gives CASSVDAVGRLDTQYF. The full variable domain, completed using reference TRBV9 and TRBJ2-3, is DSGVTQTPKHLITATGQRVTLRCSPRSGDLSVYWYQQSLDQGLQFLIQYYNGEERAKGNILERFSAQQFPDLHSELNLSSLELGDSALYFCASSVDAVGRLDTQYFGPGTRLTVL.

In its sample, this clone was seen a few times. The genes are TRBV6-1 and TRBJ2-2, with D perhaps matching TRBD2 (5 bases). The CDR3 covers 15 residues. Germline V lookup: CDR1 MNHNS, CDR2 SASEGT. V gave up 1 base and J gave up 4 bases, with 10 bases separating them. The CDR3 here is CASSEVEAITGELFF. CDR3 nucleotides: TGTGCCAGCAGTGAAGTGGAGGCTATCACCGGGGAGCTGTTTTTT.

The rearrangement joins TRBV5-4 to TRBJ1-5; possible D gene TRBD1, 5 bases. Germline CDR1 is SGHNT and CDR2 is YYREEE (reference sequence). CDR3 length: 14 residues. V was shortened by 4 bases and J by 4 bases, with 12 bases between the two germline ends. This chain's CDR3 is CASSLDRTNQPQHF. Here the CDR3 DNA reads TGTGCCAGCAGCCTCGACAGAACTAATCAGCCCCAGCATTTT.

The V gene is TRBV30, the J gene TRBJ1-2, with 9 bases matching TRBD1. V trimming: 2 bases; J trimming: 1 base; junction bases outside the gene matches: 8. Germline CDR1 reads GTSNPN; CDR2 reads SVGIG (reference sequence). The CDR3 covers 16 residues. The CDR3 protein is CAWSTPGTGINYGYTF. Written as DNA, the CDR3 is TGTGCCTGGAGTACCCCCGGGACAGGGATTAACTATGGCTACACCTTC. Full variable domain (rest looked up from reference TRBV30 and TRBJ1-2): SQTIHQWPATLVQPVGSPLSLECTVEGTSNPNLYWYRQAAGRGLQLLFYSVGIGQISSEVPQNLSASRPQDRQFILSSKKLLLSDSGFYLCAWSTPGTGINYGYTFGSGTRLTVV.

The rearrangement joins TRBV18 to TRBJ1-2, with TRBD1 matching 7 bases. The ends lost 3 bases at V and 0 bases at J; junction bases unmatched: 7. The germline gives CDR1 KGHSH, CDR2 LQKENI. This CDR3 contains 16 residues. CDR3 in DNA: TGTGCCAGCTCACCGTCAGGGGGATCGACTAACTATGGCTACACCTTC. Translated, it gives CASSPSGGSTNYGYTF.

The V gene is TRBV19, the J gene TRBJ2-3; 11 nucleotides align to TRBD2. From germline, CDR1 is LNHDA and CDR2 SQIVND (reference sequence). The V segment lost 3 bases and the J segment 6 bases; nucleotides outside the gene matches: 5. The CDR3 is 15 amino acids. CDR3 DNA sequence: TGTGCCAGTAGTATGCTAGCGGGGGGAAGGGATACGCAGTATTTT. It is translated as CASSMLAGGRDTQYF.

In this sample, this clone turned up once. The chain uses TRBV9 and TRBJ2-7; TRBD1 matches 8 bases. CDR1 is SGDLS, CDR2 YYNGEE, per germline. The CDR3 length is 15 residues. The V and J ends lost 4 bases and 1 base, in that order; junction bases with no gene match: 7. The CDR3 DNA reads as TGTGCCAGCAGCACAGCCGGGACAGGTTCCTACGAGCAGTACTTC. As protein: CASSTAGTGSYEQYF.

The rearrangement links TRBV30 to TRBJ1-1; D remains ambiguous. The CDR3 is 13 residues long. The ends were cut back, 0 bases at V and 6 bases at J, with 11 bases in the middle. The germline V gene has CDR1 GTSNPN and CDR2 SVGIG (reference sequence). CDR3 nucleotide sequence: TGTGCCTGGAGTGTACGTGGGCCTCCTGAAGCTTTCTTT. Translation: CAWSVRGPPEAFF.

This clone was observed a handful of times. The CDR3 protein is CASSLLSGANVLTF. DNA of the CDR3: TGTGCCAGCAGCTTGCTCTCTGGGGCCAACGTCCTGACTTTC. V and J are TRBV5-5 and TRBJ2-6; no definite D call. Trimming took 1 base from V and 0 from J, leaving 2 bases between them. In germline, CDR1 is SGHKS, CDR2 YYEKEE (reference sequence). The CDR3 sequence is 14 residues long. Based on the CDR3 plus reference TRBV5-5 and TRBJ2-6, the full variable domain is DAGVTQSPTHLIKTRGQQVTLRCSPISGHKSVSWYQQVLGQGPQFIFQYYEKEERGRGNFPDRFSARQFPNYSSELNVNALLLGDSALYLCASSLLSGANVLTFGAGSRLTVL.

The V and J genes are TRBV7-9 and TRBJ2-7, with a weak D call TRBD1 (5 bases). CDR3 length: 15 amino acids. The V and J ends lost 5 bases and 5 bases respectively, with 19 bases between them. Germline V CDR1 and CDR2: SEHNR, FQNEAQ (reference sequence). The DNA for the CDR3 is TGTGCCAGCAGCCAGATTGACAGCTGGAAGAACGAGCAGTACTTC. Residues: CASSQIDSWKNEQYF.

The chain employs TRBV4-3 and TRBJ1-5; tentative D call: TRBD1 (5 bases). V lost 5 bases, J lost 3 bases, and 17 bases lay in between. The germline V gene encodes CDR1 LGHNA and CDR2 YSLEER. The CDR3 covers 16 residues. The CDR3 sequence is CASSEWVVTDNQPQHF. The CDR3 bases are TGCGCCAGCAGCGAGTGGGTCGTGACAGACAATCAGCCCCAGCATTTT.

This chain links TRBV6-5 with TRBJ2-7; 8 nucleotides line up with TRBD2. The CDR3 has 15 residues. The trim removed 4 bases at V and 5 bases at J, leaving 10 bases unmatched. In germline, CDR1 is MNHEY, CDR2 SVGAGI. The CDR3 loop reads CASSSPRSGGHEQYF. The DNA for the CDR3 is TGTGCCAGCAGTTCCCCTCGAAGCGGGGGCCACGAGCAGTACTTC.

This clone was detected once. The chain has TRBV5-1 and TRBJ1-4, with D uncertain. The CDR3 spans 15 residues. CDR1 is SGHRS, CDR2 YFSETQ, per germline. Trimming removed 4 bases at V and 8 bases at J, with 18 bases between. The CDR3 loop reads CASSRGSRWEEKLFF. The CDR3 DNA sequence: TGCGCCAGCAGCCGAGGAAGCAGGTGGGAGGAAAAACTGTTTTTT.

This chain uses TRBV5-1 with TRBJ2-2, with 8 bases aligning to TRBD2. This CDR3 has 18 residues. V lost 1 base to trimming and J lost 5 bases; unmatched junction nucleotides: 13. The germline V gene has CDR1 SGHRS and CDR2 YFSETQ. In DNA, the CDR3 is TGCGCCAGCAGCTTGTTTCCAGCGGGGGCCCGAACAACCGGGGAGCTGTTTTTT. Translation: CASSLFPAGARTTGELFF.

To note about this clone: Other DNA sequences in this specimen translate into the identical CDR3. The chain joins TRBV11-2 to TRBJ1-2; D might be TRBD1 (6 bases). This CDR3 is built from 13 residues. The germline V gene encodes CDR1 SGHAT and CDR2 FQNNGV. Trimming cost V 1 base and J 5 bases, with 8 bases left between them. CDR3 in DNA: TGTGCCAGCAGCTTAGGACAGGCTTATGGCTACACCTTC. It codes for CASSLGQAYGYTF.

The chain recombines TRBV11-2 with TRBJ1-2; 9 bases are shared with TRBD1. CDR1 and CDR2 from the germline V gene are SGHAT and FQNNGV. Trimming cost V 5 bases and J 3 bases; bases outside gene matches: 4. The CDR3 sequence is 14 residues long. In nucleotides, the CDR3 is TGTGCCAGCAGCGCTCGGGACAGGGACTATGGCTACACCTTC. Its protein is CASSARDRDYGYTF.

This chain joins TRBV9 and TRBJ2-7; TRBD1 aligns across 7 bases. Germline values: CDR1 SGDLS, CDR2 YYNGEE. There are 14 residues in the CDR3. V lost 0 bases and J lost 1; bases outside the gene matches: 1. DNA for the CDR3: TGTGCCAGCAGCGTAGCGGGACAGTCCTACGAGCAGTACTTC. This codes for CASSVAGQSYEQYF.

The chain joins TRBV29-1 to TRBJ2-1, with D maybe TRBD2 (6 bases). With 6 bases removed from V and 0 bases from J, the gap between germline ends came to 12 bases. The CDR3 sequence is 14 residues long. Germline V lookup: CDR1 SQVTM, CDR2 ANQGSEA. The CDR3 DNA reads TGCAGCGTCAACCACGGGAGCTCCTACAATGAGCAGTTCTTC. Amino acids: CSVNHGSSYNEQFF.